These 9 T cell receptor beta chains share one sample of origin, sequenced in a study of blood T cells in healthy people across ages. Primed by a sample-barcoded 5' primer and a J-beta primer mix, a second PCR proceeded for about 6 to 12 cycles. TCRdb re-called the 5' RACE reads through MiXCR, storing one row per CDR3 protein. The sample has some 900,000 distinct CDR3 sequences, around 49% seen once. Sequenced: blood. Every receptor here comes from a man aged 25 to 45 in good health.

This clonotype was found once. V is TRBV7-9 and J is TRBJ2-3; D tentatively fits TRBD1 or TRBD2 (6 bases each). This CDR3 has 16 amino acids. V gave up 5 bases and J gave up 4 bases, with 19 bases separating them. Germline lookup yields CDR1 SEHNR and CDR2 FQNEAQ (reference sequence). The CDR3, as DNA: TGTGCCAGCAGCCCTCTCCGGGACACGGGAGCAGATACGCAGTATTTT. Translating it yields CASSPLRDTGADTQYF.

This sequence joins TRBV14 and TRBJ2-7; tentative D call: TRBD2 (6 bases). The CDR3 totals 13 residues. V was trimmed by 5 bases and J by 2 bases, leaving 10 bases between them. From germline, CDR1 is SGHDN and CDR2 FVKESK. The CDR3 protein is CASSNGGTYEQYF. The CDR3, as DNA: TGTGCCAGCAGCAATGGAGGGACCTACGAGCAGTACTTC. Together with reference TRBV14 and TRBJ2-7, the CDR3 gives the full variable domain: EAGVTQFPSHSVIEKGQTVTLRCDPISGHDNLYWYRRVMGKEIKFLLHFVKESKQDESGMPNNRFLAERTGGTYSTLKVQPAELEDSGVYFCASSNGGTYEQYFGPGTRLTVT.

V usage is TRBV27 and J usage is TRBJ1-6; D unclear. V was pared by 6 bases and J by 0 bases, with 15 bases between. CDR3 size: 17 residues. Germline CDR1 and CDR2: MNHEY and SMNVEV (reference sequence). This CDR3 reads CASSPRVSSSYNSPLHF. The DNA of the CDR3 is TGTGCCAGCAGCCCGAGGGTTTCCAGCTCCTATAATTCACCCCTCCACTTT.

The chain is built from TRBV9 and TRBJ1-1; D may be TRBD1 (5 bases). Germline V CDR1 and CDR2: SGDLS, YYNGEE. The CDR3 is 17 amino acids. Trimming shortened V by 1 base and J by 0 bases, and 16 bases separated the two germline ends. The CDR3 DNA follows: TGTGCCAGCAGCGTATCGGGTGCTACAGGAATGAACACTGAAGCTTTCTTT. It encodes CASSVSGATGMNTEAFF. The variable domain in full, completed from reference TRBV9 and TRBJ1-1, reads DSGVTQTPKHLITATGQRVTLRCSPRSGDLSVYWYQQSLDQGLQFLIQYYNGEERAKGNILERFSAQQFPDLHSELNLSSLELGDSALYFCASSVSGATGMNTEAFFGQGTRLTVV.

This clonotype appeared a single time. This chain uses TRBV25-1 with TRBJ2-5; TRBD2 matches at 8 bases. The germline CDR1 and CDR2 sequences are MGHDK and SYGVNS. With V trimmed by 6 bases and J by 5 bases, 14 bases remained unmatched. The CDR3 sequence is 16 residues long. DNA of the CDR3: TGTGCCAGCAGCTCACATCCACGGCGGGGGGTGGAGACCCAGTACTTC. This encodes CASSSHPRRGVETQYF.

This clonotype was observed a few times. The gene calls are TRBV20-1 and TRBJ2-3; TRBD1 matches at 7 bases. The germline gives CDR1 DFQATT, CDR2 SNEGSKA (reference sequence). The CDR3 sequence is 17 residues long. The V gene end was trimmed by 1 base and the J gene end by 0 bases; junction bases not matched to a gene: 10. The CDR3 DNA is TGCAGTGCTAGAGGGGCGGTTGGGACAGCCAGCACAGATACGCAGTATTTT. Translation: CSARGAVGTASTDTQYF.

In its sample, this clonotype was seen a few times. The chain joins TRBV12-3 or TRBV12-4 to TRBJ2-7; unclear D gene. V lost 3 bases, J lost 1 base, and 13 bases lay in between. The length of the CDR3 is 15 residues. The CDR3 is CASSFVGYRSYEQYF. CDR3 bases: TGTGCCAGCAGTTTTGTCGGGTATCGATCCTACGAGCAGTACTTC.

This clonotype has a handful of counts. The rearrangement links TRBV4-2 to TRBJ1-2; D gene unclear. V shed 0 bases and J shed 1 base, with 12 bases lying between them. The CDR3 is 16 amino acids. From germline, CDR1 is LGHNA and CDR2 YNFKEQ. CDR3 residues: CASSQDLGRHNYGYTF. CDR3 bases: TGTGCCAGCAGCCAAGATCTTGGACGGCATAACTATGGCTACACCTTC.

The chain recombines TRBV7-9 with TRBJ1-2; D might be TRBD1 (5 bases). From germline, CDR1 is SEHNR and CDR2 FQNEAQ (reference sequence). The CDR3 is 15 amino acids. V was trimmed by 4 bases and J by 8 bases, leaving 20 bases between them. The chain's CDR3 is CASSYQPSGLGGYTF. CDR3 sequence (DNA): TGTGCCAGCAGCTACCAACCCTCGGGGCTTGGGGGCTACACCTTC.